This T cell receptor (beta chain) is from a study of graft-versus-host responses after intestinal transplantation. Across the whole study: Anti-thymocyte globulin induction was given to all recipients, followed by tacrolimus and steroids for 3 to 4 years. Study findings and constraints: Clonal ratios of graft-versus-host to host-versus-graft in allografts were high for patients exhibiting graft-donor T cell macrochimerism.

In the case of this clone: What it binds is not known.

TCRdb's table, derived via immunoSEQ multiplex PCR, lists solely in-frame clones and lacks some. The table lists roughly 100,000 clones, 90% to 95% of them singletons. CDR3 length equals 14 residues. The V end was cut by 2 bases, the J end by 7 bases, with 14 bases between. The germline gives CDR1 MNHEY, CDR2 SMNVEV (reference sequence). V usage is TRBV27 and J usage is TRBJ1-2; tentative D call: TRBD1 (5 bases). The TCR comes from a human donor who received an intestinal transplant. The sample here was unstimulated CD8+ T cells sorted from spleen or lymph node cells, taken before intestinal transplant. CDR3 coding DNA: TGTGCCAGCAGTTTAACCTCCGGGACCTTTGGCTACACCTTC. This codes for CASSLTSGTFGYTF.